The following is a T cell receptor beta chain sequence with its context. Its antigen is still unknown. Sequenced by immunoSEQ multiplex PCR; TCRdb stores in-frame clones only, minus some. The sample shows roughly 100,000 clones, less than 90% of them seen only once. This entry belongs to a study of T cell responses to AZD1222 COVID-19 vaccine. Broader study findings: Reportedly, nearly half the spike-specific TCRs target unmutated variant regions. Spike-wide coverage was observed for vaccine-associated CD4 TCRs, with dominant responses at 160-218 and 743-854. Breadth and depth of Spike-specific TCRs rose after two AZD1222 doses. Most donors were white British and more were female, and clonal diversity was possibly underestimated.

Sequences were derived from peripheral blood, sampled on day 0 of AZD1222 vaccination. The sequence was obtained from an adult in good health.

The CDR3 nucleotides read TGTGCCAGCAGACAGACTAATGAAAAACTGTTTTTT. Protein sequence: CASRQTNEKLFF. The V and J genes are TRBV28 and TRBJ1-4; no firm D call. Germline V gives CDR1 MDHEN, CDR2 SYDVKM. The CDR3 loop spans 12 amino acids. With 6 bases removed from V and 2 bases from J, the gap between germline ends came to 4 bases.